Listed here are 30 T cell receptor beta chains from one sample, sequenced in a study of cytomegalovirus exposure and HLA in healthy donors. PCR primers comprised 60 Vbeta and 13 Jbeta primers. The protocol was immunoSEQ multiplex PCR, while the TCRdb copy is restricted to in-frame clones and leaves out a portion. Altogether 90,000 to 120,000 clones are present, roughly 87% being singletons, with the ten largest covering roughly 3%. The source material was PBMCs. The receptors derive from a man aged 25 to 45 in good health and CMV-seropositive.

The chain is built from TRBV7-7 and TRBJ2-1; 12 nucleotides agree with TRBD1. This CDR3 contains 15 residues. J gave up 5 bases and V 5 bases, and 4 bases lay outside the gene matches. Germline-derived CDR1 and CDR2 are SSHAT and FNYEAQ (reference sequence). The CDR3 DNA reads as TGTGCCAGCAGCCCCGGGACAGGGGGCCACAATGAGCAGTTCTTC. It translates to CASSPGTGGHNEQFF.

The chain is built from TRBV5-6 and TRBJ2-5, with 7 bases aligning to TRBD2. The CDR3 spans 14 residues. Per the germline V gene, CDR1 is SGHDT and CDR2 is YYEEEE. V was pared by 2 bases and J by 6 bases, with 7 bases of the junction left unmatched. The CDR3 DNA reads as TGTGCCAGCAGCTTTTACCGGGGGGTGAAGACCCAGTACTTC. Translating it yields CASSFYRGVKTQYF.

V is TRBV2 and J is TRBJ2-5; possibly TRBD2 for D (5 bases). Germline lookup yields CDR1 SNHLY and CDR2 FYNNEI. CDR3 length equals 13 residues. V was shortened by 1 base and J by 5 bases, with 8 bases between the two germline ends. CDR3 in amino acids: CASSEGGRETQYF. The CDR3 coding sequence is TGTGCCAGCAGTGAAGGAGGGCGCGAGACCCAGTACTTC.

The CDR3 is CASSYSTGTGRYEQYF. In DNA form, the CDR3 reads TGTGCCAGCAGTTACTCGACCGGGACAGGGCGATACGAGCAGTACTTC. The chain joins TRBV6-6 to TRBJ2-7, with TRBD1 matching over 9 bases. With V trimmed by 0 bases and J by 4 bases, 7 bases remained unmatched. This CDR3 is built from 16 residues. Germline V gene lookup returns CDR1 MNHNY and CDR2 SVGAGI (reference sequence).

This clone was found a few times. This rearrangement joins TRBV6-5 to TRBJ2-1, with D possibly being TRBD2 (5 bases). The V gene lost 2 bases and the J gene lost 0 bases, with 8 bases spanning the gap. The CDR3 runs to 15 residues. Germline lookup yields CDR1 MNHEY and CDR2 SVGAGI. The CDR3: CASSYERFSYNEQFF. The CDR3, as DNA: TGTGCCAGCAGTTACGAGCGGTTCTCCTACAATGAGCAGTTCTTC.

V usage is TRBV15 and J usage is TRBJ2-1; D gene ambiguous. Germline-derived CDR1 and CDR2 are LNHNV and YYDKDF (reference sequence). The V gene lost 1 base and the J gene lost 8 bases, with 9 bases spanning the gap. The CDR3 is 13 residues long. In DNA form, the CDR3 reads TGTGCCACCAGCAGAGCGAGGTTCGATGAGCAGTTCTTC. Protein product: CATSRARFDEQFF.

Points on this clone: Other DNA sequences in the same sample also yield this CDR3. This chain uses TRBV10-1 with TRBJ1-1; weak D call: TRBD1 (5 bases). The CDR3 runs 14 residues. Germline V gene lookup returns CDR1 WNHNN and CDR2 SYGVQD (reference sequence). Trimming stripped 3 bases from V and 5 bases from J, with 13 bases between. The CDR3 DNA sequence: TGCGCCAGCAGTGAAACCAGGGCTGGGACTGAAGCTTTCTTT. Translating it yields CASSETRAGTEAFF.

The rearrangement joins TRBV5-6 to TRBJ2-7; 14 bases are a match to TRBD2. The V gene's germline CDR1 is SGHDT and CDR2 YYEEEE. This CDR3 has 15 residues. The J segment lost 6 bases and the V segment lost 6 bases, leaving 8 bases of the junction unmatched. CDR3 residues: CASTWGTSGGGEQYF. In DNA form, the CDR3 reads TGTGCCAGCACCTGGGGGACTAGCGGGGGCGGCGAGCAGTACTTC.

V usage is TRBV4-1 and J usage is TRBJ2-7; TRBD2 might be the D (6 bases). Trimming cost V 4 bases and J 7 bases, with 17 bases left between them. This CDR3 spans 14 amino acids. The germline V gene encodes CDR1 MGHRA and CDR2 YSYEKL. This CDR3 is CASSRVGGGGEQYF. CDR3 DNA sequence: TGCGCCAGCAGCCGAGTGGGGGGAGGCGGGGAGCAGTACTTC.

This clone has only a few counts. The rearrangement joins TRBV7-3 to TRBJ2-2, with D possibly matching TRBD1 (6 bases). Germline V gives CDR1 SGHTA, CDR2 FQGTGA. The CDR3 loop spans 14 amino acids. The germline V and J ends were trimmed by 6 bases and 6 bases, with 14 bases remaining between them. The CDR3 coding sequence is TGTGCCAGCAGTCCCGAGCACAGGGCCGGGGAGCTGTTTTTT. Its translation: CASSPEHRAGELFF.

The genes are TRBV9 and TRBJ2-2; 10 bases line up with TRBD1. Germline CDR1 reads SGDLS; CDR2 reads YYNGEE. The J segment lost 4 bases and the V segment lost 3 bases, leaving 6 bases of the junction unmatched. The CDR3 runs to 16 residues. Here the CDR3 reads CASSEWDRGPTGELFF. DNA for the CDR3: TGTGCCAGCAGCGAATGGGACAGGGGCCCCACCGGGGAGCTGTTTTTT. Supplemented by reference TRBV9 and TRBJ2-2, the full variable domain reads DSGVTQTPKHLITATGQRVTLRCSPRSGDLSVYWYQQSLDQGLQFLIQYYNGEERAKGNILERFSAQQFPDLHSELNLSSLELGDSALYFCASSEWDRGPTGELFFGEGSRLTVL.

The V call is TRBV7-3, the J call TRBJ1-1; D gene uncertain. Germline lookup yields CDR1 SGHTA and CDR2 FQGTGA. The ends were cut back, 5 bases at V and 0 bases at J, with 7 bases in the middle. CDR3 length equals 13 residues. The CDR3 sequence is CASSATVNTEAFF. The CDR3 DNA follows: TGTGCCAGCAGCGCCACAGTGAACACTGAAGCTTTCTTT.

The V call is TRBV4-1, the J call TRBJ2-3; 10 positions match TRBD2. With 0 bases clipped from V and 4 bases from J, the junction kept 4 bases outside the gene matches. CDR3 length equals 16 residues. Germline lookup yields CDR1 MGHRA and CDR2 YSYEKL. The CDR3 DNA reads TGCGCCAGCAGCCAAGAAGCGGGGGGGATGGCAGATACGCAGTATTTT. Its translation is CASSQEAGGMADTQYF.

This chain's CDR3 is CASSAGLAGPVVDEQFF. The CDR3 DNA reads as TGCGCCAGCAGCGCCGGACTAGCGGGGCCAGTAGTGGATGAGCAGTTCTTC. This chain uses TRBV5-1 with TRBJ2-1, with 12 bases that match TRBD2. Trimming at V came to 4 bases and at J to 8 bases, leaving 13 bases not matched to a gene. Germline CDR1 SGHRS, CDR2 YFSETQ. The CDR3 has 17 residues.

The chain uses TRBV18 and TRBJ2-5; D perhaps matches TRBD1 (6 bases). The CDR3 spans 15 residues. In germline, CDR1 is KGHSH, CDR2 LQKENI. Between the trimmed V and J ends, which lost 5 bases and 8 bases, there was a span of 21 bases. CDR3 sequence reads: CASSDTGQSVFTQYF. As DNA, the CDR3 is TGTGCCAGCTCAGACACAGGACAGAGTGTGTTCACCCAGTACTTC.

The V gene is TRBV10-1, the J gene TRBJ1-2; possible D gene TRBD1, 6 bases. V lost 6 bases, J lost 4 bases, and 12 bases lay in between. Per the germline V gene, CDR1 is WNHNN and CDR2 is SYGVQD (reference sequence). The CDR3 has 13 residues. The CDR3 DNA sequence: TGCGCCAGCAGGCCGGACAGAGTCTATGGCTACACCTTC. It encodes CASRPDRVYGYTF.

V usage is TRBV18 and J usage is TRBJ2-1; 8 nucleotides agree with TRBD1. Germline V gene data show CDR1 as KGHSH and CDR2 as LQKENI. The CDR3 is made up of 15 amino acids. With V trimmed by 6 bases and J by 5 bases, 9 bases remained unmatched. CDR3 residues: CASSRQGRHDNEQFF. The CDR3 bases are TGTGCCAGCTCTAGACAGGGGAGGCACGACAATGAGCAGTTCTTC. The full variable domain, in which reference TRBV18 and TRBJ2-1 provide the parts outside the CDR3, is NAGVMQNPRHLVRRRGQEARLRCSPMKGHSHVYWYRQLPEEGLKFMVYLQKENIIDESGMPKERFSAEFPKEGPSILRIQQVVRGDSAAYFCASSRQGRHDNEQFFGPGTRLTVL.

V gene TRBV10-3 combines with J gene TRBJ2-7; TRBD1 matches 7 bases. Trimming at V came to 4 bases and at J to 0 bases, leaving 6 bases not matched to a gene. The CDR3 contains 15 residues. Germline assignment: CDR1 ENHRY and CDR2 SYGVKD. The CDR3 nucleotides are TGTGCCATCAGTGCCTCCGGGACAGCCTCCTACGAGCAGTACTTC. Amino acids: CAISASGTASYEQYF.

The J gene is TRBJ2-7, the V gene TRBV6-6; D unclear. The CDR3 sequence is 14 residues long. Germline CDR1 reads MNHNY; CDR2 reads SVGAGI (reference sequence). The V end was cut by 10 bases, the J end by 0 bases, with 16 bases between. Written as DNA, the CDR3 is TGTGCCACCTCATTGAGGCAGAGCTCCTACGAGCAGTACTTC. Amino acids: CATSLRQSSYEQYF.

The J gene is TRBJ1-5, the V gene TRBV9; 7 nucleotides line up with TRBD1. J was trimmed by 3 bases and V by 0 bases; bases with no gene match: 3. The CDR3 is 15 amino acids. Germline CDR1 is SGDLS and CDR2 is YYNGEE. The CDR3 nucleotides read TGTGCCAGCAGCGTAGCGGGACAGCCCAATCAGCCCCAGCATTTT. This translates into CASSVAGQPNQPQHF.

The chain links TRBV4-2 to TRBJ2-1, with D perhaps TRBD2 (6 bases). This CDR3 comprises 17 residues. The germline gives CDR1 LGHNA, CDR2 YNFKEQ. Trimming pared 3 bases from V and 7 bases from J, leaving 22 bases between. Written as DNA, the CDR3 is TGTGCCAGCAGCCAGGATCAGGCGGGGTTAGGTTGGAATGAGCAGTTCTTC. The encoded protein is CASSQDQAGLGWNEQFF.

V and J are TRBV10-1 and TRBJ2-7, with D perhaps TRBD1 (7 bases). The V end was cut by 9 bases, the J end by 2 bases, with 17 bases between. Germline V gene data show CDR1 as WNHNN and CDR2 as SYGVQD (reference sequence). The CDR3 spans 14 residues. CDR3 loop: CARGGQAGAYEQYF. DNA of the CDR3: TGCGCCAGGGGAGGACAGGCTGGAGCCTACGAGCAGTACTTC.

The CDR3 protein is CASSPRQGPSYEQYF. The DNA for the CDR3 is TGTGCCAGCAGCCCTCGACAGGGTCCCTCCTACGAGCAGTACTTC. The chain combines TRBV7-8 with TRBJ2-7, with TRBD1 matching 7 bases. Germline values: CDR1 SGHVS, CDR2 FQNEAQ. V was pared by 5 bases and J by 0 bases, with 7 bases of the junction left unmatched. This CDR3 is 15 amino acids long.

A single count supports this clone. CDR3 sequence (DNA): TGCGCCAGCAGCTCTAGTGGAGTGGGGCTATCAGATACGCAGTATTTT. Its protein product is CASSSSGVGLSDTQYF. V gene TRBV5-1 combines with J gene TRBJ2-3; weak D call: TRBD1 (5 bases). The V end was cut by 3 bases, the J end by 4 bases, with 18 bases between. Germline V lookup: CDR1 SGHRS, CDR2 YFSETQ. This CDR3 region has 16 residues.

The V and J genes are TRBV2 and TRBJ1-2; D unclear. Per the germline V gene, CDR1 is SNHLY and CDR2 is FYNNEI. With 4 bases removed from V and 2 bases from J, the gap between germline ends came to 8 bases. The CDR3 length is 13 residues. The CDR3 loop reads CASSVHKNYGYTF. The CDR3 DNA follows: TGTGCCAGCAGTGTACACAAAAACTATGGCTACACCTTC.

The genes are TRBV5-1 and TRBJ2-7, with a tentative D call TRBD1 (6 bases). The CDR3 spans 13 residues. The V gene's germline CDR1 is SGHRS and CDR2 YFSETQ. V was trimmed by 4 bases and J by 3 bases, leaving 11 bases between them. CDR3 region: CASSLETGYEQYF. Here the CDR3 DNA reads TGCGCCAGCAGCCTAGAGACAGGCTACGAGCAGTACTTC.

The rearrangement links TRBV18 to TRBJ1-2; D remains unclear. Germline values: CDR1 KGHSH, CDR2 LQKENI. This CDR3 is built from 12 residues. V lost 5 bases and J 10 bases, leaving 14 bases between the germline ends. Here the CDR3 reads CASSTAQADYTF. In DNA, the CDR3 is TGTGCCAGCTCAACTGCCCAGGCAGACTACACCTTC.

The DNA of the CDR3 is TGTGCCAGCAGCCCTGCTAACGGACTCTCAGAGCAGTTCTTC. Translated: CASSPANGLSEQFF. The rearrangement uses TRBV6-5 and TRBJ2-1; D is perhaps TRBD2 (5 bases). The germline gives CDR1 MNHEY, CDR2 SVGAGI. Trimming removed 6 bases from V and 10 bases from J, with 19 bases in between. The CDR3 is 14 amino acids.

V gene TRBV19 combines with J gene TRBJ1-2; D perhaps matches TRBD1 (6 bases). V shed 5 bases and J shed 5 bases, with 24 bases lying between them. The CDR3 extends over 17 amino acids. CDR1 is LNHDA, CDR2 SQIVND, per germline (reference sequence). The CDR3 bases are TGTGCCAGTAGTTTTGCGGGGGCGCGAGTATCTCTGTATGGCTACACCTTC. Translated, it gives CASSFAGARVSLYGYTF.

The chain carries TRBV19 and TRBJ2-5, with D maybe TRBD2 (5 bases). The CDR3 has 15 residues. The V end lost 7 bases, the J end lost 1 base, and 16 bases lay between the germline ends. The germline CDR1 and CDR2 sequences are LNHDA and SQIVND (reference sequence). CDR3 residues: CASTLSSLAQETQYF. The DNA for the CDR3 is TGTGCCAGTACCCTCAGTAGCCTAGCCCAAGAGACCCAGTACTTC.